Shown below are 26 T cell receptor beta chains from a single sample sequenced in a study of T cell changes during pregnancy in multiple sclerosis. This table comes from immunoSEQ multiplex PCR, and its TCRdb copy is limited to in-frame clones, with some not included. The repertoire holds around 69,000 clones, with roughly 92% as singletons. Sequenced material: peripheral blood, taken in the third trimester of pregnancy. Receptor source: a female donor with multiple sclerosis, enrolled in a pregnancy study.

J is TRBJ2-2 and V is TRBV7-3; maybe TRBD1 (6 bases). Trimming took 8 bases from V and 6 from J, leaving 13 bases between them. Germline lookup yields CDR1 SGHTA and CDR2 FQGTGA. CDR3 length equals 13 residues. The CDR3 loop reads CASGARGSGELFF. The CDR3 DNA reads TGTGCCAGCGGGGCCAGGGGCTCCGGGGAGCTGTTTTTT.

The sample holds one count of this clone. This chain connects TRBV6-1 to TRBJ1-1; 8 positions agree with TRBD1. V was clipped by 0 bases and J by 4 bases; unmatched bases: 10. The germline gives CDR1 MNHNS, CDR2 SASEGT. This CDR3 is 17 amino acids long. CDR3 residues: CASSEAPGGGGGTEAFF. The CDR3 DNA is TGTGCCAGCAGTGAAGCCCCAGGGGGCGGGGGGGGCACTGAAGCTTTCTTT.

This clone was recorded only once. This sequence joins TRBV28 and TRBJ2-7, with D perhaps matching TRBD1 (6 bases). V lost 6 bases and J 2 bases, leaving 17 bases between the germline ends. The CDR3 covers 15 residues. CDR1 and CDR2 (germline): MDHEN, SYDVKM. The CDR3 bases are TGTGCCAGCAGGAGCCCGGGACACCGCCCCTACGAGCAGTACTTC. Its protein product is CASRSPGHRPYEQYF. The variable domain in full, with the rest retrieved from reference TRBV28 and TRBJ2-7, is DVKVTQSSRYLVKRTGEKVFLECVQDMDHENMFWYRQDPGLGLRLIYFSYDVKMKEKGDIPEGYSVSREKKERFSLILESASTNQTSMYLCASRSPGHRPYEQYFGPGTRLTVT.

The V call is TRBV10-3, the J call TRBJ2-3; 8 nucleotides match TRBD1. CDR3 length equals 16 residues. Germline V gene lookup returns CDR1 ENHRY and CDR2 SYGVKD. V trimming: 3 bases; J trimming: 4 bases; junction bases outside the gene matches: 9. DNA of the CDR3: TGTGCCATCAGTGAATCGACAGGGGTTTTCGCAGATACGCAGTATTTT. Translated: CAISESTGVFADTQYF.

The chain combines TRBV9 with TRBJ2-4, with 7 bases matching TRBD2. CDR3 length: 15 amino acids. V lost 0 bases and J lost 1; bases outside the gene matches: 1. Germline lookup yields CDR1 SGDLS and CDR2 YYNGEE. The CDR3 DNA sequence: TGTGCCAGCAGCGTAGTGGGGGGGGCCAAAAACATTCAGTACTTC. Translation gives CASSVVGGAKNIQYF.

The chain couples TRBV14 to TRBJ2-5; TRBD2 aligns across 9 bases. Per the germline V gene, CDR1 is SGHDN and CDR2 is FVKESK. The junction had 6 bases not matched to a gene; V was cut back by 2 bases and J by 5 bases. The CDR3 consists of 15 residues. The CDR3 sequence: CASSQRGRALETQYF. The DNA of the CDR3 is TGTGCCAGCAGCCAACGCGGGAGGGCCCTTGAGACCCAGTACTTC.

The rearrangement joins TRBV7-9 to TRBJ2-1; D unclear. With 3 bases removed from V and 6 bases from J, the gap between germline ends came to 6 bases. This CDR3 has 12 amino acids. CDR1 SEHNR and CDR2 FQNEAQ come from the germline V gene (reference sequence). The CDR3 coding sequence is TGTGCCAGCAGCTTCGTCTCCAATGAGCAGTTCTTC. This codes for CASSFVSNEQFF.

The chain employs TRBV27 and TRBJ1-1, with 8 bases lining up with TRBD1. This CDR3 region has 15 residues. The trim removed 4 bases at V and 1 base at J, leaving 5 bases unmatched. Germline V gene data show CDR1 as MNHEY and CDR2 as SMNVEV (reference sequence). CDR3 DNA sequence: TGTGCCAGCAGTTCAAGGACAGGGCGGAACACTGAAGCTTTCTTT. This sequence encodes CASSSRTGRNTEAFF.

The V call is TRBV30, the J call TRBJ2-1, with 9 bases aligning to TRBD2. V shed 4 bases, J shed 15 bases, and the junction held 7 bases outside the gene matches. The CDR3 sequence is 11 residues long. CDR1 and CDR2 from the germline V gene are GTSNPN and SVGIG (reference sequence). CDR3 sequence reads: CAWTAGGRRFF. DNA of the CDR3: TGTGCCTGGACTGCGGGAGGGCGGCGGTTCTTC.

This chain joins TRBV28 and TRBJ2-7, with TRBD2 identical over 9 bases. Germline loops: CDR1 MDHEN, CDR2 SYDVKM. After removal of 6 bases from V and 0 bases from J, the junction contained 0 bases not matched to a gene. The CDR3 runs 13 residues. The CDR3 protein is CASRTSGSYEQYF. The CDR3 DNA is TGTGCCAGCAGGACTAGCGGCTCCTACGAGCAGTACTTC.

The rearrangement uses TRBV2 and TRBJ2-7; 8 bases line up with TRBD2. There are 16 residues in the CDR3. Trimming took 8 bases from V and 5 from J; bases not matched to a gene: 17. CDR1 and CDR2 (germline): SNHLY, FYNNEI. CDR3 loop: CASRPVAGPKFHEQYF. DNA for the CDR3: TGTGCCAGCCGACCGGTAGCGGGGCCTAAATTCCACGAGCAGTACTTC.

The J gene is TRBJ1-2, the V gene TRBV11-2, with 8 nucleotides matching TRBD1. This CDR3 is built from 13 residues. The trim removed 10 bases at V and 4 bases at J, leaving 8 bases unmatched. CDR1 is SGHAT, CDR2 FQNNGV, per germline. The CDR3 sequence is CATGQGVLYGYTF. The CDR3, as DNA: TGTGCCACCGGACAGGGAGTACTCTATGGCTACACCTTC. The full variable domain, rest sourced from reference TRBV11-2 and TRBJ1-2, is EAGVAQSPRYKIIEKRQSVAFWCNPISGHATLYWYQQILGQGPKLLIQFQNNGVVDDSQLPKDRFSAERLKGVDSTLKIQPAKLEDSAVYLCATGQGVLYGYTFGSGTRLTVV.

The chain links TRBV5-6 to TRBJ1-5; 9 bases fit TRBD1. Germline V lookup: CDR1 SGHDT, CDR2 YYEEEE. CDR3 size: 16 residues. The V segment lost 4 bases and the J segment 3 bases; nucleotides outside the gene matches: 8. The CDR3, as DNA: TGTGCCAGCAGCGGGGGACAGGGAAGCCTCAATCAGCCCCAGCATTTT. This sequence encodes CASSGGQGSLNQPQHF.

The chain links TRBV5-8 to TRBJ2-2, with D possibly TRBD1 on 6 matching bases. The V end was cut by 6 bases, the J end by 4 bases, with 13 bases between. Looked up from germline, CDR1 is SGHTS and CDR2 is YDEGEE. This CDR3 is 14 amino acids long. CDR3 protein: CASIQRTATGELFF. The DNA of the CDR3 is TGTGCCAGCATCCAAAGGACAGCCACCGGGGAGCTGTTTTTT. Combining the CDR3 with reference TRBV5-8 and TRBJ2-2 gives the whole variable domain EAGVTQSPTHLIKTRGQQATLRCSPISGHTSVYWYQQALGLGLQFLLWYDEGEERNRGNFPPRFSGRQFPNYSSELNVNALELEDSALYLCASIQRTATGELFFGEGSRLTVL.

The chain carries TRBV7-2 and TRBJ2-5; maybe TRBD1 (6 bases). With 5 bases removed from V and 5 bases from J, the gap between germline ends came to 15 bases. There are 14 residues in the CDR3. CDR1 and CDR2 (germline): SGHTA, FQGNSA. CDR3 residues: CASSARGARETQYF. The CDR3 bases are TGTGCCAGCAGCGCCAGGGGCGCGCGGGAGACCCAGTACTTC.

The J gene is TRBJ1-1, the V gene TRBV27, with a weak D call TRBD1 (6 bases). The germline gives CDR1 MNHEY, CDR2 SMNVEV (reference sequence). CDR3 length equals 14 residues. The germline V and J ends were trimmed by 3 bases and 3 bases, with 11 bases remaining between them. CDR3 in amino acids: CASSFAGTHTEAFF. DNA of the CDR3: TGTGCCAGCAGTTTCGCCGGGACACACACTGAAGCTTTCTTT.

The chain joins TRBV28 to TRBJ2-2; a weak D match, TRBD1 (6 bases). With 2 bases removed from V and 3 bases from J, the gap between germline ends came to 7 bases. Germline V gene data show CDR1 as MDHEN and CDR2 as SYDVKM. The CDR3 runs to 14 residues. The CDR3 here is CASSLQGYTGELFF. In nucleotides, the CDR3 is TGTGCCAGCAGTTTACAGGGGTACACCGGGGAGCTGTTTTTT. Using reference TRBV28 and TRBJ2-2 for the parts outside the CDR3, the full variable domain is DVKVTQSSRYLVKRTGEKVFLECVQDMDHENMFWYRQDPGLGLRLIYFSYDVKMKEKGDIPEGYSVSREKKERFSLILESASTNQTSMYLCASSLQGYTGELFFGEGSRLTVL.

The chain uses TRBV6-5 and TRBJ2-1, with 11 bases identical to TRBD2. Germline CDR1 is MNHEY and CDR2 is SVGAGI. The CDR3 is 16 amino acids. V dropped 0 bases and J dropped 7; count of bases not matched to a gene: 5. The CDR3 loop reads CASSYSGLAGDNEQFF. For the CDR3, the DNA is TGTGCCAGCAGTTACTCCGGACTAGCGGGTGATAATGAGCAGTTCTTC.

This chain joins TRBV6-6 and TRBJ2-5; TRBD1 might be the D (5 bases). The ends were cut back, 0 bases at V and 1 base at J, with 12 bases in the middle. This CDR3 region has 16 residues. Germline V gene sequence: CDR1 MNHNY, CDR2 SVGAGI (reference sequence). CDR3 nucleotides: TGTGCCAGCAGTTACTCGATTACAGGAGCCCAAGAGACCCAGTACTTC. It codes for CASSYSITGAQETQYF.

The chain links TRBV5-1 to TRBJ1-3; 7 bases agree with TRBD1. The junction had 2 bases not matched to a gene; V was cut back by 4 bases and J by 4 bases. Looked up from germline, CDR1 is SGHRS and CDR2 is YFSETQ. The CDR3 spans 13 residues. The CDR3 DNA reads TGCGCCAGCAGCACGGACAGGGGAAACACCATATATTTT. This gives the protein CASSTDRGNTIYF.

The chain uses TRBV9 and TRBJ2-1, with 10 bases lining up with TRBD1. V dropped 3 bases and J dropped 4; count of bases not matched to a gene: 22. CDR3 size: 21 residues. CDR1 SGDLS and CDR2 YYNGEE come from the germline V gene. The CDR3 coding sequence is TGTGCCAGCAGCGCCGAAGCATCCGTAGGTGGGACAGGGGAAGGGTACAATGAGCAGTTCTTC. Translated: CASSAEASVGGTGEGYNEQFF.

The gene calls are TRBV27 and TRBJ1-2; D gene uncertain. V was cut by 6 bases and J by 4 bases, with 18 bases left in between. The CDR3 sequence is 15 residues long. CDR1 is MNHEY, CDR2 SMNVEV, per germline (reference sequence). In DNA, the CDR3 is TGTGCCAGCAGCAGGACGGACTCCCCCCTCTATGGCTACACCTTC. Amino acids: CASSRTDSPLYGYTF.

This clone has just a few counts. The DNA of the CDR3 is TGTGCCAGCAGCTGGGAGGATGAAGCTTTCTTT. Translated, it gives CASSWEDEAFF. J is TRBJ1-1 and V is TRBV7-9; D gene unclear. The V gene's germline CDR1 is SEHNR and CDR2 FQNEAQ (reference sequence). CDR3 size: 11 residues. The V gene lost 4 bases and the J gene lost 7 bases, with 7 bases spanning the gap. Using reference TRBV7-9 and TRBJ1-1 for the parts outside the CDR3, the full variable domain is DTGVSQNPRHKITKRGQNVTFRCDPISEHNRLYWYRQTLGQGPEFLTYFQNEAQLEKSRLLSDRFSAERPKGSFSTLEIQRTEQGDSAMYLCASSWEDEAFFGQGTRLTVV.

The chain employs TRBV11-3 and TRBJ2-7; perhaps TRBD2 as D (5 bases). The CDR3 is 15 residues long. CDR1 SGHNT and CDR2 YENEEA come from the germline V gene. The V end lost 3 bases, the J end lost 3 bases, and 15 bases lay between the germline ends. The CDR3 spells CASSFRGGPDYEQYF. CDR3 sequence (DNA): TGTGCCAGCAGCTTTAGAGGCGGGCCCGACTACGAGCAGTACTTC.

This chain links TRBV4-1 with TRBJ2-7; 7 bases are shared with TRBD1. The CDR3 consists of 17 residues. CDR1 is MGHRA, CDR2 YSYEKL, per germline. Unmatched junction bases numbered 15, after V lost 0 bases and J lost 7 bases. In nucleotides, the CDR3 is TGCGCCAGCAGCCAAGATCTTCCGGGACAGTTTAACGGAGAGCAGTACTTC. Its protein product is CASSQDLPGQFNGEQYF.

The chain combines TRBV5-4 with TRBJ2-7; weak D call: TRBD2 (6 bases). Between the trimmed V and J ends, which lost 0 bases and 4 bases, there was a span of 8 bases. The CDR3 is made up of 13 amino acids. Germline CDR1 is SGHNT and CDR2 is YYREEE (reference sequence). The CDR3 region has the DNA TGTGCCAGCAGCTTGGCCGGGACTTACGAGCAGTACTTC. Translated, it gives CASSLAGTYEQYF.